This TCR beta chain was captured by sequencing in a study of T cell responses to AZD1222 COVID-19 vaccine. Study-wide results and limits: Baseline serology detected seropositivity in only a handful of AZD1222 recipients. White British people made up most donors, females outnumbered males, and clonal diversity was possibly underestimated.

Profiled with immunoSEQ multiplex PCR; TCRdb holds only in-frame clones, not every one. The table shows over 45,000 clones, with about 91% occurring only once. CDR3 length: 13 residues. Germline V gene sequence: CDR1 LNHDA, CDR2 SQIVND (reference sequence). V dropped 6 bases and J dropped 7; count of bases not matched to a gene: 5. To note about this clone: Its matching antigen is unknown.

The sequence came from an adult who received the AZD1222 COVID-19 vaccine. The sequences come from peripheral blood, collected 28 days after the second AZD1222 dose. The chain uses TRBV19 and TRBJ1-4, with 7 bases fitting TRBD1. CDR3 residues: CASRQGVREKLFF. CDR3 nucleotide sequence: TGTGCCAGTAGGCAGGGGGTGCGTGAAAAACTGTTTTTT.